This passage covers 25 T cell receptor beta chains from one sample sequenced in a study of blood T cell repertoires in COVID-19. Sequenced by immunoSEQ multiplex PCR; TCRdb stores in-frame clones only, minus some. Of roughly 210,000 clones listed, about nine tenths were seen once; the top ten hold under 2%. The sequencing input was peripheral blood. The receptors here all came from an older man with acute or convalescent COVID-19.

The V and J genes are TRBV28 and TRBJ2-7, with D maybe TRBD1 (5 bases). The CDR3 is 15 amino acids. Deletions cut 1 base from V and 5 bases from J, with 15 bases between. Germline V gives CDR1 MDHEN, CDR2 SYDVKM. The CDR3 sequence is CASSLFATGGNEQYF. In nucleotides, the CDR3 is TGTGCCAGCAGTTTATTCGCTACAGGTGGAAACGAGCAGTACTTC. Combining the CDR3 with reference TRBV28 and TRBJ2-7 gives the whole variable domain DVKVTQSSRYLVKRTGEKVFLECVQDMDHENMFWYRQDPGLGLRLIYFSYDVKMKEKGDIPEGYSVSREKKERFSLILESASTNQTSMYLCASSLFATGGNEQYFGPGTRLTVT.

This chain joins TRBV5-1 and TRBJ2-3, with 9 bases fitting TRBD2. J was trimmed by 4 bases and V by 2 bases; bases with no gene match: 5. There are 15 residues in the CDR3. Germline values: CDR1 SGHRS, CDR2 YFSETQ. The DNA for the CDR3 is TGCGCCAGCAGCTTTAGCGGGAGTCAAGCAGATACGCAGTATTTT. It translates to CASSFSGSQADTQYF.

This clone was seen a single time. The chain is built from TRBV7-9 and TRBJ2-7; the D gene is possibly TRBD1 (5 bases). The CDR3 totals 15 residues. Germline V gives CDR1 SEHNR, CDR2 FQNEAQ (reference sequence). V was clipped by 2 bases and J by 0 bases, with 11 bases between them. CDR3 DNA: TGTGCCAGCAGCTTAAGGTCGCAGGGCTCCTACGAGCAGTACTTC. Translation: CASSLRSQGSYEQYF.

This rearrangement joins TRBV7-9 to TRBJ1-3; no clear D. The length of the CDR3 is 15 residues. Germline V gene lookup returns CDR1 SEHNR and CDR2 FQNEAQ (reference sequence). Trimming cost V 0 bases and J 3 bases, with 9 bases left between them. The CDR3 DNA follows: TGTGCCAGCAGCTTAGCGGAGACTATTGGAAACACCATATATTTT. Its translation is CASSLAETIGNTIYF.

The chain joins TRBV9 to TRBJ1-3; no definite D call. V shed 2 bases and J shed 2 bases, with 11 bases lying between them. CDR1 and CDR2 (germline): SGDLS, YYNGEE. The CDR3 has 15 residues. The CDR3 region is CASSVGFGPGNTIYF. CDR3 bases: TGTGCCAGCAGCGTGGGCTTTGGCCCTGGAAACACCATATATTTT.

CDR3 DNA: TGTGCCACCAGTGATGCAACAGGGACAGATACGCAGTATTTT. It codes for CATSDATGTDTQYF. The chain uses TRBV24-1 and TRBJ2-3, with a tentative D call TRBD1 (6 bases). Per germline, CDR1 KGHDR and CDR2 SFDVKD. CDR3 length: 14 amino acids. Trimming cost V 3 bases and J 3 bases, with 9 bases left between them.

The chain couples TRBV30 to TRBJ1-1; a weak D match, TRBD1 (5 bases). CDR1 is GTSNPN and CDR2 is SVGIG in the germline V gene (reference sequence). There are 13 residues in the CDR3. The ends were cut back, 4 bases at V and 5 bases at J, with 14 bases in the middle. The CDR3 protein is CAWTGTGGTEAFF. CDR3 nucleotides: TGTGCCTGGACCGGGACGGGGGGGACTGAAGCTTTCTTT.

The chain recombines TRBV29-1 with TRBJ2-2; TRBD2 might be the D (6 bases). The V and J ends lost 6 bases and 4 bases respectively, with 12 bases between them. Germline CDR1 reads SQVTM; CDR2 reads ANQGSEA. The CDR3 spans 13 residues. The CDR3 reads CSVARGGTGELFF. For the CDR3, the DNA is TGCAGCGTCGCAAGGGGAGGCACCGGGGAGCTGTTTTTT.

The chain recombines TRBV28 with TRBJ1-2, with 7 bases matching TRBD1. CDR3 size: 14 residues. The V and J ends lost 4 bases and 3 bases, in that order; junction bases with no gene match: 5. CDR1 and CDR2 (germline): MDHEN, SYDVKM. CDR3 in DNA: TGTGCCAGCAGTTCACAGGGGACTTACTATGGCTACACCTTC. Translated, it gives CASSSQGTYYGYTF.

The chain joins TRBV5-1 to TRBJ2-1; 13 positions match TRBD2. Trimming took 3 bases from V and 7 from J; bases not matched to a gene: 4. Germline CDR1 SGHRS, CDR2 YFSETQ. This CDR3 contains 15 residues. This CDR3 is CASSSGLAGENEQFF. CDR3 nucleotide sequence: TGCGCCAGCAGCTCCGGACTAGCGGGAGAGAATGAGCAGTTCTTC.

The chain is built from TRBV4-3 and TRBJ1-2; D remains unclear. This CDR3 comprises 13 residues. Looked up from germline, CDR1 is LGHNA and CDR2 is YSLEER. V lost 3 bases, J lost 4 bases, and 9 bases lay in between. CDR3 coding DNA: TGCGCCAGCAGCCAGCAGCGAAGCTATGGCTACACCTTC. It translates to CASSQQRSYGYTF.

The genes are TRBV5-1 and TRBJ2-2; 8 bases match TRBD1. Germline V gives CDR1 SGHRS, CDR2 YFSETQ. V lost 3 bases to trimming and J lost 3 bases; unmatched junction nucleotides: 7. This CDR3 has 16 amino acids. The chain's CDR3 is CASSYNGQGDTGELFF. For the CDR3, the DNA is TGCGCCAGCAGCTACAATGGACAGGGCGACACCGGGGAGCTGTTTTTT.

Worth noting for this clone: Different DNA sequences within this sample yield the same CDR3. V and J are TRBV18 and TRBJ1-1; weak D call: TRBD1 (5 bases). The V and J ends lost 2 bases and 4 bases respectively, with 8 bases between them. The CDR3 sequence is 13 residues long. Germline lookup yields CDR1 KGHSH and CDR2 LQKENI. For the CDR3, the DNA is TGTGCCAGCTCACCAGGGGCCGGCACTGAAGCTTTCTTT. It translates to CASSPGAGTEAFF. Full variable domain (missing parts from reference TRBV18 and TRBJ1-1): NAGVMQNPRHLVRRRGQEARLRCSPMKGHSHVYWYRQLPEEGLKFMVYLQKENIIDESGMPKERFSAEFPKEGPSILRIQQVVRGDSAAYFCASSPGAGTEAFFGQGTRLTVV.

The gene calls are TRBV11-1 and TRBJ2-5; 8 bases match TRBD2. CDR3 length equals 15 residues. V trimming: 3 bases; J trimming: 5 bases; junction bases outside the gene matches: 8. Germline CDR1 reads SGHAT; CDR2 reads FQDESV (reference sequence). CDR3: CASSLYSGGHETQYF. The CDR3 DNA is TGTGCCAGCAGCTTGTACTCGGGAGGGCATGAGACCCAGTACTTC.

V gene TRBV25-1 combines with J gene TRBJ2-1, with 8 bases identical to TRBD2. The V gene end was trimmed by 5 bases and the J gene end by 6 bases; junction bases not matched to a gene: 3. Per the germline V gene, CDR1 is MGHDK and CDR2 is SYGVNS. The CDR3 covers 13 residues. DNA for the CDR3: TGTGCCAGCAGTCCGGGGGGGAGCAATGAGCAGTTCTTC. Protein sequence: CASSPGGSNEQFF.

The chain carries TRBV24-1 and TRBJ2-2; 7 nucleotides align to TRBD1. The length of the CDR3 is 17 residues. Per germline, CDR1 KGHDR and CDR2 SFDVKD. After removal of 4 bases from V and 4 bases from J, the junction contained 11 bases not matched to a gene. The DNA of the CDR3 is TGTGCCACCAGTGAGTTATCCGGGACAGACCCCACCGGGGAGCTGTTTTTT. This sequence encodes CATSELSGTDPTGELFF.

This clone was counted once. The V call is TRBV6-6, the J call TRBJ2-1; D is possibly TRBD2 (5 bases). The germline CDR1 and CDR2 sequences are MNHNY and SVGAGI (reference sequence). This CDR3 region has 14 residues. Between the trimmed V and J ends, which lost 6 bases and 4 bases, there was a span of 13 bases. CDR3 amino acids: CASSSLTGYNEQFF. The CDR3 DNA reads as TGTGCCAGCAGCAGCCTGACGGGGTACAATGAGCAGTTCTTC.

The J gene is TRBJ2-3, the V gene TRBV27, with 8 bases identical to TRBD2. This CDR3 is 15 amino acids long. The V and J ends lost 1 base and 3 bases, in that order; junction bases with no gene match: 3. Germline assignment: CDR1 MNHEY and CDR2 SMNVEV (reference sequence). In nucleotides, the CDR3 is TGTGCCAGCAGTTTATGGGGCGGGAGGACAGATACGCAGTATTTT. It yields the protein CASSLWGGRTDTQYF.

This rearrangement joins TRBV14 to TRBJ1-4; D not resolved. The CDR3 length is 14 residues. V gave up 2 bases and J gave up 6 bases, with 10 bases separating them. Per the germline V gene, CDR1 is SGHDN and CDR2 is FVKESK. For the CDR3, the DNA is TGTGCCAGCAGCCAATGGCAGATGGATGAAAAACTGTTTTTT. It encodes CASSQWQMDEKLFF.

The CDR3 region has the DNA TGTGCCTGGACGACAGGGGAAAGCGGGGAGCTGTTTTTT. This codes for CAWTTGESGELFF. The V call is TRBV30, the J call TRBJ2-2, with 8 positions matching TRBD1. V lost 4 bases to trimming and J lost 7 bases; unmatched junction nucleotides: 5. Germline CDR1 reads GTSNPN; CDR2 reads SVGIG (reference sequence). This CDR3 has 13 amino acids.

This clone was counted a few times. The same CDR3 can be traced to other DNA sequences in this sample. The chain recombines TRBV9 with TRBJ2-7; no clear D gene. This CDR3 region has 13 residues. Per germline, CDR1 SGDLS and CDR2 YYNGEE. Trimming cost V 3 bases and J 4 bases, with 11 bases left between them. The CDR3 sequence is CASSGLLGYEQYF. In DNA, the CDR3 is TGTGCCAGCAGCGGACTGCTCGGATACGAGCAGTACTTC.

The CDR3 spells CASSFQRTGGVETQYF. CDR3 DNA sequence: TGTGCCAGCAGTTTTCAAAGGACAGGGGGTGTGGAGACCCAGTACTTC. The chain joins TRBV27 to TRBJ2-5; 10 nucleotides line up with TRBD1. Losses at the gene ends were 3 bases for V and 5 bases for J; bases not matched to a gene: 9. CDR1 and CDR2 from the germline V gene are MNHEY and SMNVEV (reference sequence). This CDR3 is 16 amino acids long.

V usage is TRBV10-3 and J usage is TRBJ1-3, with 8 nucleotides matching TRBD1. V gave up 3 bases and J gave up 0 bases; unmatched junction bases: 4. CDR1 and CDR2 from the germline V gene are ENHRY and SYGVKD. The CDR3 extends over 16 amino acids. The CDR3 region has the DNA TGTGCCATCAGTGACGGACAGGGCCACTCTGGAAACACCATATATTTT. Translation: CAISDGQGHSGNTIYF.

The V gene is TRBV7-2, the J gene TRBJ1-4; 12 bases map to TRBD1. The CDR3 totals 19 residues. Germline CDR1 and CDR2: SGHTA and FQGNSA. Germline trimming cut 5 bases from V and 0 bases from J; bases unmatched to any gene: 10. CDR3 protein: CASSQRDRGRSATNEKLFF. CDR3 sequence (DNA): TGTGCCAGCAGCCAACGGGACAGGGGGCGGTCGGCAACTAATGAAAAACTGTTTTTT. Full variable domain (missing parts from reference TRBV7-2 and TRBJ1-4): GAGVSQSPSNKVTEKGKDVELRCDPISGHTALYWYRQSLGQGLEFLIYFQGNSAPDKSGLPSDRFSAERTGGSVSTLTIQRTQQEDSAVYLCASSQRDRGRSATNEKLFFGSGTQLSVL.

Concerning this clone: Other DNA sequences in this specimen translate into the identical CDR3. CDR3: CASSLGQGGNTEAFF. The DNA for the CDR3 is TGTGCCAGCAGTCTAGGACAGGGAGGGAACACTGAAGCTTTCTTT. The rearrangement joins TRBV27 to TRBJ1-1, with 8 nucleotides matching TRBD1. The trim removed 5 bases at V and 1 base at J, leaving 6 bases unmatched. CDR3 length equals 15 residues. Germline V gene lookup returns CDR1 MNHEY and CDR2 SMNVEV (reference sequence).